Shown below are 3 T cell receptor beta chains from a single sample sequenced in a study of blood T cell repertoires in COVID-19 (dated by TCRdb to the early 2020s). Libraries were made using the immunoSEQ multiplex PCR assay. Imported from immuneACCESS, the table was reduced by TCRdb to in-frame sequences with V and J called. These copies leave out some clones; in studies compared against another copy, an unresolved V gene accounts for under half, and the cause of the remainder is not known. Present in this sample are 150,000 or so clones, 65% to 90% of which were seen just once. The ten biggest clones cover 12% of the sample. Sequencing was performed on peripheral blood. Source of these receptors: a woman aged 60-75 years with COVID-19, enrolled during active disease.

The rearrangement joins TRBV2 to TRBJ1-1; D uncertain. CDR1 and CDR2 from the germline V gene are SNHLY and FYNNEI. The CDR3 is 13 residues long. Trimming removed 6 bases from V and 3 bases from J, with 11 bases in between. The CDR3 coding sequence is TGTGCCAGCAGAAAGATCCCGGACACTGAAGCTTTCTTT. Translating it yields CASRKIPDTEAFF.

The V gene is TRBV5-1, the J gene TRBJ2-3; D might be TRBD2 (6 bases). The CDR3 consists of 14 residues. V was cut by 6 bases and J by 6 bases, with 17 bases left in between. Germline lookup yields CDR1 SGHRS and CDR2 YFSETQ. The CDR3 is CASTWGTSRDTQYF. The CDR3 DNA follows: TGCGCCAGCACCTGGGGGACTTCGAGGGATACGCAGTATTTT.

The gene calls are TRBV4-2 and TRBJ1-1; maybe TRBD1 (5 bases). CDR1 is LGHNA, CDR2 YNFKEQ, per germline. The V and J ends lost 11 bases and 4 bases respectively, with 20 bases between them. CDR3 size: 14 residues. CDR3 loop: CAGAAKTDFTEAFF. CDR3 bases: TGTGCCGGGGCTGCAAAGACAGATTTCACTGAAGCTTTCTTT.